These T cell receptor beta chains were read from a single sample in a study of human T cells and chemical hapten exposure. Each CDR3 protein is one row after TCRdb ran MiXCR on the RACE reads. Among about 400,000 distinct CDR3 sequences listed, about 6.9% were seen once. The source was whole blood, collected in connection with sensitization to the hapten diphenylcyclopropenone (DPC). These receptors all come from a woman under 30 with alopecia areata. Some clones in this sample may be carry-over from other donors' samples. CDR3s include the opening cysteine and the closing phenylalanine or tryptophan. The order of the fields is clone size, D gene, J gene, V gene, CDR3 DNA, CDR3 protein. The D gene is left open where the match is weak. Rows may omit the clone size; those that give it use once, few, many or a size class.

>NA|NA|TRBJ1-3|TRBV18
TGTGCCAGCTCACCACCGCTAGCAGGGACTGGAAACACCATATATTTT
CASSPPLAGTGNTIYF
>NA|NA|TRBJ2-4|TRBV2
TGTGCCAGCAGTGAAGCGATGGAAAACATTCAGTACTTC
CASSEAMENIQYF
>NA|NA|TRBJ2-1|TRBV6-2/TRBV6-3
TGTGCCACCCTGCGTGGCAATGAGCAGTTCTTC
CATLRGNEQFF
>few|NA|TRBJ1-1|TRBV28
TGTGCCAGCAGTGGGCAGAACATGAACACTGAAGCTTTCTTT
CASSGQNMNTEAFF
>NA|TRBD2|TRBJ2-1|TRBV11-2
TGTGCCAGCCGTTTAGCGGGGAAAAACAATGAGCAGTTCTTC
CASRLAGKNNEQFF
>many|NA|TRBJ2-3|TRBV5-1
TGCGCCAGCAGCTTGGAAACAGCGACAGATACGCAGTATTTT
CASSLETATDTQYF
>many|NA|TRBJ1-4|TRBV6-5
TGTGCCAGCAGTCGGACATCCAAGTTTGAAAAACTGTTTTTT
CASSRTSKFEKLFF
>many|TRBD1|TRBJ1-6|TRBV6-6
TGTGCCAGCAGGGCCACGACAGGGGATAATTCACCCCTCCACTTT
CASRATTGDNSPLHF
>many|NA|TRBJ2-5|TRBV7-9
TGTGCCAGCAGCTTTTCGGCAGGGGGGGCCCTCCAAGAGACCCAGTACTTC
CASSFSAGGALQETQYF
>NA|TRBD2|TRBJ2-7|TRBV9
TGTGCCAGCAGCGTAGCTATTACTAGCGGGTTTGGGAAGGAGCAGTACTTC
CASSVAITSGFGKEQYF